Below, 21 T cell receptor beta chains from the same sample are listed, as sequenced in a study of blood T cell repertoires in COVID-19. Produced via immunoSEQ multiplex PCR; TCRdb's table is partial and in-frame only. The sample consists of 540,000 or so clones, about 89% of them appearing once. The material sequenced was peripheral blood. The receptors shown here come from a woman in her forties or fifties with COVID-19, enrolled during active disease.

In this sample, this clone turned up a few times. This chain uses TRBV5-4 with TRBJ1-4; D unclear. Trimming removed 1 base from V and 8 bases from J, with 12 bases in between. There are 14 residues in the CDR3. CDR1 and CDR2 from the germline V gene are SGHNT and YYREEE (reference sequence). The CDR3 region has the DNA TGTGCCAGCAGCTTGTCTTTAGGGAGAGAAAAACTGTTTTTT. It codes for CASSLSLGREKLFF. The full variable domain, with the rest looked up from reference TRBV5-4 and TRBJ1-4, is ETGVTQSPTHLIKTRGQQVTLRCSSQSGHNTVSWYQQALGQGPQFIFQYYREEENGRGNFPPRFSGLQFPNYSSELNVNALELDDSALYLCASSLSLGREKLFFGSGTQLSVL.

The chain joins TRBV27 to TRBJ2-7, with TRBD1 as a possible D gene (5 bases). Trimming cost V 6 bases and J 1 base, with 16 bases left between them. CDR1 is MNHEY and CDR2 is SMNVEV in the germline V gene (reference sequence). The CDR3 is made up of 15 amino acids. CDR3 sequence reads: CASRSLGRESYEQYF. CDR3 coding DNA: TGTGCCAGCAGAAGTTTGGGCAGGGAATCCTACGAGCAGTACTTC.

In this sample, this clone turned up once. V is TRBV7-3 and J is TRBJ2-1; D gene uncertain. The V end was cut by 0 bases, the J end by 8 bases, with 8 bases between. CDR3 size: 13 residues. The V gene's germline CDR1 is SGHTA and CDR2 FQGTGA. This CDR3 is CASSLTLEHEQFF. The CDR3, as DNA: TGTGCCAGCAGCTTAACGTTAGAGCATGAGCAGTTCTTC.

The J gene is TRBJ1-4, the V gene TRBV4-1, with D possibly TRBD1 on 5 matching bases. Germline V gives CDR1 MGHRA, CDR2 YSYEKL. The CDR3 extends over 15 amino acids. V was pared by 4 bases and J by 8 bases, with 17 bases between. The CDR3 is CASSLEGQGREKLFF. The CDR3 DNA sequence: TGCGCCAGCAGCCTAGAGGGGCAGGGTCGGGAAAAACTGTTTTTT.

The chain has TRBV3-1 (or the pseudogene TRBV3-2) and TRBJ1-1, with 7 bases lining up with TRBD1. CDR3 size: 14 residues. Trimming cost V 7 bases and J 6 bases; bases outside gene matches: 11. Germline V gene sequence: CDR1 LGHDT, CDR2 YNNKEL (reference sequence). The CDR3 loop reads CASISQGTVSEAFF. The CDR3 DNA is TGTGCCAGCATCTCACAGGGGACGGTCTCTGAAGCTTTCTTT.

This clone was counted once. The chain has TRBV5-4 and TRBJ2-1; D might be TRBD1 (6 bases). This CDR3 contains 15 residues. Germline V gene lookup returns CDR1 SGHNT and CDR2 YYREEE (reference sequence). V lost 4 bases and J 6 bases, leaving 17 bases between the germline ends. CDR3 sequence (DNA): TGTGCCAGCAGCCCTGCGGACAGTGTCTCCAATGAGCAGTTCTTC. Translating it yields CASSPADSVSNEQFF.

The V gene is TRBV7-9, the J gene TRBJ2-1; a possible D gene is TRBD1 (5 bases). The CDR3 is 16 residues long. Germline lookup yields CDR1 SEHNR and CDR2 FQNEAQ (reference sequence). V was clipped by 1 base and J by 4 bases, with 14 bases between them. The CDR3, as DNA: TGTGCCAGCAGCTTAGGGCCGAAAGGGGCGTACAATGAGCAGTTCTTC. Translation: CASSLGPKGAYNEQFF.

This clone was seen only a few times. The same CDR3 also results from other DNA sequences found in this sample. V is TRBV19 and J is TRBJ1-1; D unclear. The germline V gene encodes CDR1 LNHDA and CDR2 SQIVND (reference sequence). V was shortened by 0 bases and J by 1 base, with 6 bases between the two germline ends. This CDR3 has 14 amino acids. The CDR3: CASSIDLRNTEAFF. The CDR3 DNA is TGTGCCAGTAGTATAGATCTACGGAACACTGAAGCTTTCTTT.

V gene TRBV10-3 combines with J gene TRBJ2-2, with 13 bases that match TRBD2. The V gene end was trimmed by 11 bases and the J gene end by 0 bases; junction bases not matched to a gene: 9. The CDR3 sequence is 17 residues long. Germline-derived CDR1 and CDR2 are ENHRY and SYGVKD. CDR3 loop: CALKGTSGASNTGELFF. The CDR3 bases are TGTGCCCTAAAAGGGACTAGCGGGGCCTCGAACACCGGGGAGCTGTTTTTT.

The rearrangement uses TRBV7-2 and TRBJ1-2, with 8 bases that match TRBD1. CDR3 length: 13 residues. Germline CDR1 reads SGHTA; CDR2 reads FQGNSA. Germline trimming cut 2 bases from V and 8 bases from J; bases unmatched to any gene: 4. CDR3 sequence (DNA): TGTGCCAGCAGCTTACTCAGGGGGCGCGGCTACACCTTC. Translated, it gives CASSLLRGRGYTF.

The genes are TRBV19 and TRBJ1-2, with a tentative D call TRBD1 (5 bases). Germline V gives CDR1 LNHDA, CDR2 SQIVND (reference sequence). The CDR3 length is 14 residues. Trimming took off 1 base at V and 4 bases at J, with 10 bases between the two ends. This CDR3 is CASSIAGKAYGYTF. The CDR3, as DNA: TGTGCCAGTAGTATAGCAGGGAAGGCCTATGGCTACACCTTC. The whole variable domain, remainder taken from reference TRBV19 and TRBJ1-2, is DGGITQSPKYLFRKEGQNVTLSCEQNLNHDAMYWYRQDPGQGLRLIYYSQIVNDFQKGDIAEGYSVSREKKESFPLTVTSAQKNPTAFYLCASSIAGKAYGYTFGSGTRLTVV.

The J gene is TRBJ1-5, the V gene TRBV30, with a weak D call TRBD1 (6 bases). The ends were cut back, 4 bases at V and 2 bases at J, with 9 bases in the middle. Germline-derived CDR1 and CDR2 are GTSNPN and SVGIG (reference sequence). The CDR3 is 13 residues long. The CDR3 protein is CAWNRDGNQPQHF. CDR3 nucleotide sequence: TGTGCCTGGAACAGGGATGGCAATCAGCCCCAGCATTTT.

V is TRBV4-1 and J is TRBJ1-4; 10 nucleotides line up with TRBD1. The germline gives CDR1 MGHRA, CDR2 YSYEKL. This CDR3 contains 14 residues. The V and J ends lost 4 bases and 6 bases, in that order; junction bases with no gene match: 2. CDR3 sequence reads: CASSRGQGYEKLFF. CDR3 nucleotide sequence: TGCGCCAGCAGCCGGGGACAGGGGTATGAAAAACTGTTTTTT.

This chain joins TRBV29-1 and TRBJ2-1; D call uncertain. V shed 6 bases and J shed 10 bases, with 13 bases lying between them. From germline, CDR1 is SQVTM and CDR2 ANQGSEA. CDR3 length equals 11 residues. The CDR3: CSVRPQEEQFF. CDR3 sequence (DNA): TGCAGCGTCCGACCCCAGGAAGAGCAGTTCTTC.

The chain is built from TRBV7-9 and TRBJ1-2; the match to TRBD1 covers 8 bases. V lost 4 bases and J lost 3; bases outside the gene matches: 7. Germline assignment: CDR1 SEHNR and CDR2 FQNEAQ (reference sequence). The CDR3 runs 15 residues. CDR3 sequence: CASSSRDRPYYGYTF. In DNA form, the CDR3 reads TGTGCCAGCAGCTCGCGGGACAGGCCATACTATGGCTACACCTTC.

The chain is built from TRBV15 and TRBJ2-1, with D possibly TRBD2 on 7 matching bases. Germline-derived CDR1 and CDR2 are LNHNV and YYDKDF (reference sequence). Trimming removed 0 bases from V and 3 bases from J, with 15 bases in between. CDR3 length: 17 residues. This CDR3 is CATSRDLGGEVYNEQFF. CDR3 nucleotides: TGTGCCACCAGCAGAGATCTAGGGGGGGAAGTCTACAATGAGCAGTTCTTC.

This clone was recorded a few times. CDR3 bases: TGTGCCAGTAGTATACCCCAGGGGAATTCACCCCTCCACTTT. Protein: CASSIPQGNSPLHF. V usage is TRBV19 and J usage is TRBJ1-6, with TRBD1 as a possible D gene (6 bases). Trimming shortened V by 2 bases and J by 7 bases, and 9 bases separated the two germline ends. This CDR3 region has 14 residues. Germline values: CDR1 LNHDA, CDR2 SQIVND (reference sequence).

The CDR3 spells CASMGLRGGELFF. In nucleotides, the CDR3 is TGTGCCAGTATGGGCCTAAGGGGCGGGGAGCTGTTTTTT. The V and J genes are TRBV19 and TRBJ2-2, with D possibly TRBD1 on 5 matching bases. Trimming left V 7 bases short and J 7 bases short, with 13 bases between. The CDR3 contains 13 residues. The germline V gene encodes CDR1 LNHDA and CDR2 SQIVND (reference sequence).

The V call is TRBV3-1 (or the pseudogene TRBV3-2), the J call TRBJ1-1; no clear D gene. This CDR3 is built from 13 residues. CDR1 and CDR2 from the germline V gene are LGHDT and YNNKEL (reference sequence). The ends were cut back, 4 bases at V and 3 bases at J, with 9 bases in the middle. This CDR3 is CASSLKIDTEAFF. The CDR3 DNA sequence: TGTGCCAGCAGCCTCAAAATAGACACTGAAGCTTTCTTT.

This chain links TRBV6-6 with TRBJ2-1; the match to TRBD2 covers 8 bases. V shed 0 bases, J shed 8 bases, and the junction held 6 bases outside the gene matches. The CDR3 consists of 15 residues. From germline, CDR1 is MNHNY and CDR2 SVGAGI (reference sequence). CDR3 sequence: CASSYSVAGYDEQFF. CDR3 DNA: TGTGCCAGCAGTTACTCGGTAGCGGGGTACGATGAGCAGTTCTTC.

This sequence joins TRBV28 and TRBJ1-2; 8 bases fit TRBD1. This CDR3 comprises 14 residues. The J segment lost 6 bases and the V segment lost 6 bases, leaving 9 bases of the junction unmatched. Germline V gene lookup returns CDR1 MDHEN and CDR2 SYDVKM. The CDR3 sequence: CASSPLDRGDGYTF. The CDR3 nucleotides are TGTGCCAGCAGCCCACTTGACAGGGGAGATGGCTACACCTTC.